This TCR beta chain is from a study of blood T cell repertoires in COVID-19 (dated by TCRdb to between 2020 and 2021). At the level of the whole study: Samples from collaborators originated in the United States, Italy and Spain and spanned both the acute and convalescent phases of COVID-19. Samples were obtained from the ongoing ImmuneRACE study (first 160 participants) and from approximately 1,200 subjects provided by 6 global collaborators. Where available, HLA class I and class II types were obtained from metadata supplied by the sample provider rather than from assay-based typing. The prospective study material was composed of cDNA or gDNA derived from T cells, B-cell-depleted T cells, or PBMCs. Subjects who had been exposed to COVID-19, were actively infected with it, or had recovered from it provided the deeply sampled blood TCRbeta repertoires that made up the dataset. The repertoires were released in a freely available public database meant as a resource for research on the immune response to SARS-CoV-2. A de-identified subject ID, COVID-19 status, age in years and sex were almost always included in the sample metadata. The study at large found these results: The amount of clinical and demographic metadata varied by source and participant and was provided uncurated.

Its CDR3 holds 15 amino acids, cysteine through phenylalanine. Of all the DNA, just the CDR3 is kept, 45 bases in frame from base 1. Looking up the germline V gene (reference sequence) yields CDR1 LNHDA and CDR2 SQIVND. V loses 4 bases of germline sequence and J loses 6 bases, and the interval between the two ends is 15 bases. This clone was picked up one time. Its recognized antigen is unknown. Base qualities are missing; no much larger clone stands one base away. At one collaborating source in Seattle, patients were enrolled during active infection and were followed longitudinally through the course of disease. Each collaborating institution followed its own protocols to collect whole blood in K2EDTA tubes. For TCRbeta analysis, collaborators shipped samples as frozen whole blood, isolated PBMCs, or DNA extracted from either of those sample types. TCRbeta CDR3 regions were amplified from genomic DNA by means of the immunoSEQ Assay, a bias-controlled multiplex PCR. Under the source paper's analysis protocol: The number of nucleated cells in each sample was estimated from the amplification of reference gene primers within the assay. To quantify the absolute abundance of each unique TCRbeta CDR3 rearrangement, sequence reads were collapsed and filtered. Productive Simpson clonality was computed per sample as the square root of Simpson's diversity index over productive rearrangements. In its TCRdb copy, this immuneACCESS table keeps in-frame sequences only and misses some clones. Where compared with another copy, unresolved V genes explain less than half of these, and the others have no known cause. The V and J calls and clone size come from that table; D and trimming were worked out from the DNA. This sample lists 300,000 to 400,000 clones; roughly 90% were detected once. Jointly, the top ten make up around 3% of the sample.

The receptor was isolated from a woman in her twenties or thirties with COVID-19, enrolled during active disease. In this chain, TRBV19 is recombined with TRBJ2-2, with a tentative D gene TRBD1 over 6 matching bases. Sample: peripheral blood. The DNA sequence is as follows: TGTGCCAGTAGTACTTCAGGGGACACGGCCGGGGAGCTGTTTTTT. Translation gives CASSTSGDTAGELFF.